Below are 21 T cell receptor beta chains sequenced from a single sample in a study of shared clonotypes between healthy human individuals. In the naive CD8 group, cells lacked CD45RO and were positively selected for CCR7, so terminally differentiated effector memory CD45RA+ cells were left out. Method: immunoSEQ multiplex PCR; TCRdb's copy keeps in-frame clones and lacks some. The sample contains 1.5 million to 2.5 million clones, approximately 95% of which appear only once. The sample taken for sequencing was naive CD8+ T cells sorted from blood. Receptor source: a man aged 18 to 29 in good health.

The J gene is TRBJ2-1, the V gene TRBV2, with D unclear. The CDR3 sequence is 12 residues long. CDR1 and CDR2 (germline): SNHLY, FYNNEI. V was shortened by 7 bases and J by 6 bases, with 10 bases between the two germline ends. DNA of the CDR3: TGTGCCAGCATTACGGATGCCAATGAGCAGTTCTTC. This translates into CASITDANEQFF.

The CDR3 loop is CASSLQEPYEQYF. In DNA form, the CDR3 reads TGTGCCAGCAGTTTACAGGAGCCCTACGAGCAGTACTTC. V usage is TRBV28 and J usage is TRBJ2-7; D is ambiguous. V lost 2 bases and J 2 bases, leaving 7 bases between the germline ends. The CDR3 loop spans 13 amino acids. Germline-derived CDR1 and CDR2 are MDHEN and SYDVKM.

This chain joins TRBV5-1 and TRBJ1-5; D unclear. The CDR3 is 18 residues long. V lost 4 bases, J lost 0 bases, and 20 bases lay in between. The germline V gene encodes CDR1 SGHRS and CDR2 YFSETQ. Here the CDR3 reads CASSITTLGFNSNQPQHF. As DNA, the CDR3 is TGCGCCAGCAGCATTACCACTTTGGGGTTCAATAGCAATCAGCCCCAGCATTTT.

The chain recombines TRBV7-2 with TRBJ2-7; no reliable D call. CDR1 and CDR2 from the germline V gene are SGHTA and FQGNSA. The CDR3 runs 14 residues. Trimming shortened V by 4 bases and J by 3 bases, and 13 bases separated the two germline ends. CDR3 loop: CASSSVGPGYEQYF. CDR3 sequence (DNA): TGTGCCAGCAGCTCTGTTGGTCCCGGCTACGAGCAGTACTTC.

The gene calls are TRBV27 and TRBJ2-2; D not resolved. The germline CDR1 and CDR2 sequences are MNHEY and SMNVEV (reference sequence). The CDR3 loop spans 15 amino acids. Deletions cut 3 bases from V and 5 bases from J, with 13 bases between. The DNA of the CDR3 is TGTGCCAGCAGTTTTGGAGTTCCCCGGACCGGGGAGCTGTTTTTT. This sequence encodes CASSFGVPRTGELFF.

The V call is TRBV7-9, the J call TRBJ1-1; D call uncertain. The CDR3 consists of 13 residues. V lost 5 bases and J lost 3, with 10 bases in between. CDR1 is SEHNR, CDR2 FQNEAQ, per germline (reference sequence). The CDR3 bases are TGTGCCAGCAGCGGATCCTGGGACACTGAAGCTTTCTTT. Protein sequence: CASSGSWDTEAFF. Full variable domain (missing parts from reference TRBV7-9 and TRBJ1-1): DTGVSQNPRHKITKRGQNVTFRCDPISEHNRLYWYRQTLGQGPEFLTYFQNEAQLEKSRLLSDRFSAERPKGSFSTLEIQRTEQGDSAMYLCASSGSWDTEAFFGQGTRLTVV.

This chain connects TRBV6-1 to TRBJ1-4, with no clear D. Germline lookup yields CDR1 MNHNS and CDR2 SASEGT. CDR3 length: 14 amino acids. The V end was cut by 8 bases, the J end by 0 bases, with 10 bases between. The chain's CDR3 is CASDGFATNEKLFF. The DNA of the CDR3 is TGTGCCAGCGACGGGTTCGCAACTAATGAAAAACTGTTTTTT.

This chain connects TRBV29-1 to TRBJ2-1; unclear D gene. This CDR3 is 12 amino acids long. The V gene's germline CDR1 is SQVTM and CDR2 ANQGSEA. Between the trimmed V and J ends, which lost 3 bases and 9 bases, there was a span of 12 bases. CDR3 DNA: TGCAGCGTTGACCCACCAACGGGTGAGCAGTTCTTC. Translating it yields CSVDPPTGEQFF.

With regard to this clone: Other nucleotide sequences from this sample produce the same CDR3. The gene calls are TRBV5-1 and TRBJ2-1; weak D call: TRBD1 (5 bases). CDR3 size: 15 residues. Trimming left V 2 bases short and J 4 bases short, with 13 bases between. Germline V gene data show CDR1 as SGHRS and CDR2 as YFSETQ. The CDR3 DNA reads TGCGCCAGCAGCTTAGCAGAGACAGAGTACAATGAGCAGTTCTTC. Its translation is CASSLAETEYNEQFF.

The V call is TRBV29-1, the J call TRBJ1-1; D uncertain. V was cut by 4 bases and J by 0 bases, with 15 bases left in between. This CDR3 is 15 amino acids long. Germline V lookup: CDR1 SQVTM, CDR2 ANQGSEA. CDR3 sequence reads: CSVGGAAGMNTEAFF. DNA for the CDR3: TGCAGCGTTGGGGGAGCGGCGGGAATGAACACTGAAGCTTTCTTT. The variable domain in full, with the rest retrieved from reference TRBV29-1 and TRBJ1-1, is SAVISQKPSRDICQRGTSLTIQCQVDSQVTMMFWYRQQPGQSLTLIATANQGSEATYESGFVIDKFPISRPNLTFSTLTVSNMSPEDSSIYLCSVGGAAGMNTEAFFGQGTRLTVV.

This clone occurred a few times. The chain couples TRBV6-1 to TRBJ1-5; D is possibly TRBD1 (6 bases). The CDR3 has 15 residues. CDR1 MNHNS and CDR2 SASEGT come from the germline V gene. Trimming shortened V by 6 bases and J by 2 bases, and 14 bases separated the two germline ends. Written as DNA, the CDR3 is TGTGCCAGCAGCCCTGACAGACAGGGCAATCAGCCCCAGCATTTT. Encoded protein: CASSPDRQGNQPQHF.

The chain uses TRBV6-4 and TRBJ2-7, with D unresolved. The CDR3 length is 14 residues. The V gene's germline CDR1 is MRHNA and CDR2 SNTAGT. V shed 6 bases and J shed 1 base, with 13 bases lying between them. CDR3 protein: CASRAEFLSYEQYF. CDR3 sequence (DNA): TGTGCCAGCAGGGCGGAGTTCCTATCCTACGAGCAGTACTTC.

This chain connects TRBV9 to TRBJ2-7, with D perhaps given as TRBD1 or TRBD2 (5 bases each). Germline-derived CDR1 and CDR2 are SGDLS and YYNGEE. The CDR3 covers 14 residues. Trimming took 2 bases from V and 1 from J, leaving 10 bases between them. As DNA, the CDR3 is TGTGCCAGCAGCGTGGGGGTTCAATCCTACGAGCAGTACTTC. It translates to CASSVGVQSYEQYF.

The CDR3 bases are TGTGCCAGCAGCCCCCTTCAAACCGGGACTAGCGGGCAAAAAGAGACCCAGTACTTC. It is translated as CASSPLQTGTSGQKETQYF. This chain uses TRBV9 with TRBJ2-5, with 12 bases lining up with TRBD2. This CDR3 contains 19 residues. Losses at the gene ends were 4 bases for V and 3 bases for J; bases not matched to a gene: 16. The germline V gene encodes CDR1 SGDLS and CDR2 YYNGEE.

V is TRBV7-9 and J is TRBJ2-7, with D unclear. V lost 8 bases and J 4 bases, leaving 21 bases between the germline ends. Germline V gene data show CDR1 as SEHNR and CDR2 as FQNEAQ (reference sequence). CDR3 length: 15 amino acids. The DNA for the CDR3 is TGTGCCAGCCTAGGCCTGGGTGAAGTTACGTACGAGCAGTACTTC. As protein: CASLGLGEVTYEQYF.

Regarding this clone: No DNA is shown, since the ends of the CDR3 on it are uncertain; the CDR3 is the one TCRdb lists. This chain connects TRBV9 to TRBJ2-7; the DNA was not used to check the table's D call, TRBD1. Germline V gene data show CDR1 as SGDLS and CDR2 as YYNGEE. The CDR3 is 14 amino acids long, termini counted. The CDR3 is CASSVGTGAGYKYF.

The chain is built from TRBV7-9 and TRBJ2-5; weak D call: TRBD2 (6 bases). The germline V gene has CDR1 SEHNR and CDR2 FQNEAQ (reference sequence). The V gene lost 5 bases and the J gene lost 5 bases, with 18 bases spanning the gap. The CDR3 sequence is 15 residues long. CDR3 nucleotides: TGTGCCAGCAGCCACCCTCCAGGAGGGGAGGAGACCCAGTACTTC. It encodes CASSHPPGGEETQYF.

The V gene is TRBV5-4, the J gene TRBJ2-2; D unresolved. V dropped 1 base and J dropped 6 bases, with 4 bases sitting between them. The CDR3 sequence is 12 residues long. Germline V gene lookup returns CDR1 SGHNT and CDR2 YYREEE (reference sequence). DNA for the CDR3: TGTGCCAGCAGCTTGACAGCCGGGGAGCTGTTTTTT. It encodes CASSLTAGELFF.

The chain joins TRBV7-2 to TRBJ2-5; 13 bases fit TRBD2. This CDR3 comprises 16 residues. V trimming: 6 bases; J trimming: 5 bases; junction bases outside the gene matches: 9. Germline CDR1 and CDR2: SGHTA and FQGNSA. In nucleotides, the CDR3 is TGTGCCAGCAGTTCTTTGGGACTAGCGGGATTTGAGACCCAGTACTTC. Its protein product is CASSSLGLAGFETQYF.

This chain joins TRBV2 and TRBJ2-3; 10 nucleotides agree with TRBD1. V dropped 5 bases and J dropped 6; count of bases not matched to a gene: 11. The CDR3 covers 16 residues. Germline V gives CDR1 SNHLY, CDR2 FYNNEI. CDR3 DNA: TGTGCCAGCAGTAGTCCAGGGACAGGGGTATTTGATACGCAGTATTTT. The encoded protein is CASSSPGTGVFDTQYF.

The gene calls are TRBV7-2 and TRBJ2-7; D gene uncertain. Germline V gene data show CDR1 as SGHTA and CDR2 as FQGNSA. Trimming removed 3 bases at V and 0 bases at J, with 9 bases between. The CDR3 totals 14 residues. CDR3 in DNA: TGTGCCAGCAGCTTGTATGGTAGCTCCTACGAGCAGTACTTC. This gives the protein CASSLYGSSYEQYF.